These 28 T cell receptor beta chains were sequenced from one sample in a study of blood T cells in healthy people across ages. Using a J-beta primer mix together with a sample-barcoded 5' primer, a second PCR was run for roughly 7 to 12 cycles. One entry per CDR3 protein results from TCRdb running MiXCR on the 5' RACE reads. The data hold fewer than 2,000,000 distinct CDR3 sequences, with approximately 39% observed a single time. The sample taken for sequencing was blood. The source of these receptors is a human donor in good health.

In its sample, this clonotype was seen a few times. This sequence joins TRBV9 and TRBJ1-2, with a weak D call TRBD1 (6 bases). V dropped 7 bases and J dropped 4 bases, with 23 bases sitting between them. Germline values: CDR1 SGDLS, CDR2 YYNGEE. The CDR3 contains 16 residues. The CDR3 DNA reads as TGTGCCAGCTCCTGGTCTTGGGGGGGCAGCGTCTATGGCTACACCTTC. Translated, it gives CASSWSWGGSVYGYTF.

On this clonotype itself: The germline gene is not matched at one end of the junction; a read error may be the cause. The chain joins TRBV4-1 to TRBJ1-2; 8 bases are shared with TRBD1. The germline V gene has CDR1 MGHRA and CDR2 YSYEKL. The CDR3 length is 16 residues. The CDR3 coding sequence is TGCGCCAGCAGCCAACGATACGGACAGGGATTATATGGCTTCACCTTC. Residues: CASSQRYGQGLYGFTF.

The V and J genes are TRBV5-1 and TRBJ1-2; D gene unclear. The CDR3 sequence is 14 residues long. The germline CDR1 and CDR2 sequences are SGHRS and YFSETQ. Trimming shortened V by 4 bases and J by 1 base, and 11 bases separated the two germline ends. CDR3 residues: CASSRPGSNYGYTF. The CDR3 region has the DNA TGCGCCAGCAGCCGACCTGGGAGTAACTATGGCTACACCTTC.

The V and J genes are TRBV7-9 and TRBJ2-5, with no clear D. This CDR3 is built from 13 residues. Trimming removed 6 bases from V and 1 base from J, with 9 bases in between. Germline-derived CDR1 and CDR2 are SEHNR and FQNEAQ (reference sequence). The CDR3 loop is CASSGRSQETQYF. The CDR3 nucleotides read TGTGCCAGCAGTGGACGGAGCCAAGAGACCCAGTACTTC.

This chain uses TRBV12-3 or TRBV12-4 with TRBJ1-1, with 11 bases fitting TRBD1. This CDR3 comprises 15 residues. V lost 3 bases, J lost 7 bases, and 7 bases stayed unmatched. In DNA form, the CDR3 reads TGTGCCAGCAGTTTGAGGGACAGGGGGACGCGTGAAGCTTTCTTT. Translated: CASSLRDRGTREAFF.

The J gene is TRBJ2-1, the V gene TRBV5-1; 9 positions match TRBD2. The CDR3 loop spans 18 amino acids. Germline V lookup: CDR1 SGHRS, CDR2 YFSETQ. J gave up 6 bases and V 3 bases, and 16 bases lay outside the gene matches. The CDR3 loop is CASSSHPGRRGGLNEQFF. DNA of the CDR3: TGCGCCAGCAGCTCCCACCCCGGGAGGCGGGGGGGCCTCAATGAGCAGTTCTTC.

About this clonotype: The CDR3 ends on some other residue instead of the conserved phenylalanine or tryptophan, so this is likely a read error. The chain couples TRBV2 to TRBJ1-1; D is perhaps TRBD1 (5 bases). Germline V lookup: CDR1 SNHLY, CDR2 FYNNEI. The CDR3 sequence is 11 residues long. This chain's CDR3 is CAEQDLNKAFC. The DNA for the CDR3 is TGTGCGGAACAGGACTTAAACAAAGCTTTCTGT.

This clonotype showed up just once. The gene calls are TRBV10-3 and TRBJ2-3; D gene ambiguous. V was clipped by 4 bases and J by 4 bases, with 12 bases between them. Germline V gives CDR1 ENHRY, CDR2 SYGVKD. CDR3 length: 14 residues. In DNA form, the CDR3 reads TGTGCCATCAGTGTGAACAGTCCCTCAGATACGCAGTATTTT. As protein: CAISVNSPSDTQYF.

The CDR3 spells CASKRTGSSNTGELFF. CDR3 bases: TGTGCCAGCAAACGAACAGGGAGTTCGAACACCGGGGAGCTGTTTTTT. The V gene is TRBV2, the J gene TRBJ2-2; TRBD1 might be the D (6 bases). In germline, CDR1 is SNHLY, CDR2 FYNNEI. Trimming pared 7 bases from V and 0 bases from J, leaving 15 bases between. CDR3 length equals 16 residues. The complete variable domain, with remaining parts taken from reference TRBV2 and TRBJ2-2, reads EPEVTQTPSHQVTQMGQEVILRCVPISNHLYFYWYRQILGQKVEFLVSFYNNEISEKSEIFDDQFSVERPDGSNFTLKIRSTKLEDSAMYFCASKRTGSSNTGELFFGEGSRLTVL.

The V and J genes are TRBV4-2 and TRBJ1-2; the D gene is possibly TRBD1 (5 bases). CDR1 LGHNA and CDR2 YNFKEQ come from the germline V gene. CDR3 length equals 13 residues. Trimming cost V 0 bases and J 11 bases, with 13 bases left between them. DNA of the CDR3: TGTGCCAGCAGCCAAGATCAGGGCGGAGGTTACACCTTC. This gives the protein CASSQDQGGGYTF.

This clonotype was counted at least ten times. The gene calls are TRBV29-1 and TRBJ2-1, with 10 bases matching TRBD2. V lost 7 bases and J lost 8; bases outside the gene matches: 5. Germline CDR1 is SQVTM and CDR2 is ANQGSEA. This CDR3 has 12 residues. This CDR3 reads CSGGLARDEQFF. DNA of the CDR3: TGCAGCGGGGGACTAGCGCGCGATGAGCAGTTCTTC.

The sample holds a few counts of this clonotype. V and J are TRBV4-1 and TRBJ1-6; the D is unclear. V was cut by 0 bases and J by 12 bases, with 15 bases left in between. Germline values: CDR1 MGHRA, CDR2 YSYEKL. The CDR3 is 15 residues long. The CDR3 DNA is TGCGCCAGCAGCCAAGATTATATGCAGGCTTTACCCCTCCACTTT. Translating gives CASSQDYMQALPLHF.

The chain employs TRBV20-1 and TRBJ1-2, with a tentative D call TRBD1 (5 bases). V gave up 6 bases and J gave up 6 bases, with 17 bases separating them. Germline CDR1 reads DFQATT; CDR2 reads SNEGSKA (reference sequence). The CDR3 length is 13 residues. CDR3 amino acids: CSAAGDREDGYTF. The CDR3 region has the DNA TGCAGTGCGGCGGGGGACCGAGAAGATGGCTACACCTTC.

The chain carries TRBV20-1 and TRBJ1-2, with D tentatively TRBD1 (6 bases). The V and J ends lost 3 bases and 0 bases respectively, with 20 bases between them. Per the germline V gene, CDR1 is DFQATT and CDR2 is SNEGSKA (reference sequence). This CDR3 contains 17 residues. The CDR3 bases are TGCAGTGCTAGTGACCCTCGGAGGGGGTTGTCTAACTATGGCTACACCTTC. Residues: CSASDPRRGLSNYGYTF.

There are a few counts of this clonotype. The rearrangement links TRBV28 to TRBJ1-1; D is unresolved. The length of the CDR3 is 13 residues. CDR1 and CDR2 from the germline V gene are MDHEN and SYDVKM. Trimming took off 7 bases at V and 0 bases at J, with 9 bases between the two ends. The CDR3 coding sequence is TGTGCCAGCAAACTGACGGTGAACACTGAAGCTTTCTTT. Protein product: CASKLTVNTEAFF.

This clonotype was detected only a few times. This rearrangement joins TRBV12-3 or TRBV12-4 to TRBJ1-2; 7 bases map to TRBD1. Germline trimming cut 7 bases from V and 4 bases from J; bases unmatched to any gene: 6. This CDR3 is built from 13 residues. Written as DNA, the CDR3 is TGTGCCAGCACCGAGACAGGGACCTATGGCTACACCTTC. Translated: CASTETGTYGYTF.

The rearrangement joins TRBV5-1 to TRBJ1-1; 11 bases are a match to TRBD1. The CDR3 sequence is 19 residues long. CDR1 and CDR2 (germline): SGHRS, YFSETQ. V was clipped by 1 base and J by 5 bases; unmatched bases: 16. CDR3 region: CASSLYQVGQGALGTEAFF. As DNA, the CDR3 is TGCGCCAGCAGCTTGTATCAAGTCGGACAGGGGGCGCTTGGGACTGAAGCTTTCTTT.

This clonotype has more than one count but fewer than ten. CDR3 region: CATSDLREGDTQYF. The CDR3 DNA follows: TGTGCCACCAGTGATTTGCGGGAAGGAGATACGCAGTATTTT. This chain connects TRBV24-1 to TRBJ2-3, with D possibly TRBD2 on 5 matching bases. CDR1 is KGHDR, CDR2 SFDVKD, per germline. The CDR3 has 14 amino acids. V lost 0 bases and J 5 bases, leaving 8 bases between the germline ends.

The V call is TRBV5-1, the J call TRBJ2-7; D perhaps matches TRBD2 (6 bases). V lost 4 bases and J lost 0, with 17 bases in between. The CDR3 consists of 16 residues. Germline V CDR1 and CDR2: SGHRS, YFSETQ. In nucleotides, the CDR3 is TGCGCCAGCAGCCACCTAAGCGGGCTAAGCTCCTACGAGCAGTACTTC. Translating gives CASSHLSGLSSYEQYF.

This CDR3 reads CASSVWGQTNYGYTF. The CDR3 DNA sequence: TGTGCCAGCAGCGTTTGGGGACAGACTAACTATGGCTACACCTTC. The genes are TRBV9 and TRBJ1-2, with TRBD1 matching over 7 bases. Germline values: CDR1 SGDLS, CDR2 YYNGEE. The CDR3 extends over 15 amino acids. The ends lost 2 bases at V and 0 bases at J; junction bases unmatched: 4.

This clonotype showed up just a few times. The J gene is TRBJ2-3, the V gene TRBV10-3; 10 bases agree with TRBD2. Germline CDR1 and CDR2: ENHRY and SYGVKD. V dropped 6 bases and J dropped 1; count of bases not matched to a gene: 7. This CDR3 has 16 residues. CDR3 sequence (DNA): TGTGCCATCAGCCCACTGCTAGCGGGGGGCACAGATACGCAGTATTTT. The encoded protein is CAISPLLAGGTDTQYF.

Only a few counts were recorded for this clonotype. CDR3 in amino acids: CASSALQGRGEKLFF. As DNA, the CDR3 is TGTGCCAGCAGCGCTCTTCAGGGGCGCGGTGAAAAACTGTTTTTT. V usage is TRBV9 and J usage is TRBJ1-4, with TRBD1 as a possible D gene (6 bases). The CDR3 spans 15 residues. Germline CDR1 and CDR2: SGDLS and YYNGEE. The ends were cut back, 3 bases at V and 7 bases at J, with 16 bases in the middle. Full variable domain (remainder filled in from reference TRBV9 and TRBJ1-4): DSGVTQTPKHLITATGQRVTLRCSPRSGDLSVYWYQQSLDQGLQFLIQYYNGEERAKGNILERFSAQQFPDLHSELNLSSLELGDSALYFCASSALQGRGEKLFFGSGTQLSVL.

The chain uses TRBV5-1 and TRBJ2-5, with D possibly TRBD2 on 5 matching bases. The CDR3 consists of 15 residues. Germline CDR1 and CDR2: SGHRS and YFSETQ. The V gene lost 7 bases and the J gene lost 5 bases, with 21 bases spanning the gap. CDR3 sequence (DNA): TGCGCCAGCCGCCGCAGTGGGGTAAGGGAGGAGACCCAGTACTTC. It encodes CASRRSGVREETQYF. The entire variable domain, with the rest obtained from reference TRBV5-1 and TRBJ2-5, is as follows: KAGVTQTPRYLIKTRGQQVTLSCSPISGHRSVSWYQQTPGQGLQFLFEYFSETQRNKGNFPGRFSGRQFSNSRSEMNVSTLELGDSALYLCASRRSGVREETQYFGPGTRLLVL.

The gene calls are TRBV12-3 or TRBV12-4 and TRBJ2-3, with TRBD1 as a possible D gene (6 bases). The CDR3 runs 14 residues. Trimming stripped 6 bases from V and 4 bases from J, with 14 bases between. DNA of the CDR3: TGTGCCAGCAGCCTCAGACAGGTCCCAGATACGCAGTATTTT. Translating gives CASSLRQVPDTQYF.

The rearrangement uses TRBV7-9 and TRBJ1-2; D remains unclear. Trimming took 5 bases from V and 4 from J, leaving 11 bases between them. Germline V gene sequence: CDR1 SEHNR, CDR2 FQNEAQ (reference sequence). The CDR3 extends over 13 amino acids. The CDR3 protein is CASSRHGVYGYTF. CDR3 nucleotides: TGTGCCAGCAGCCGCCACGGAGTCTATGGCTACACCTTC. The entire variable domain, with the rest obtained from reference TRBV7-9 and TRBJ1-2, is as follows: DTGVSQNPRHKITKRGQNVTFRCDPISEHNRLYWYRQTLGQGPEFLTYFQNEAQLEKSRLLSDRFSAERPKGSFSTLEIQRTEQGDSAMYLCASSRHGVYGYTFGSGTRLTVV.

The DNA for the CDR3 is TGTGCCAGCAGCTTAATGGGACAGGCGACCGGGGAGCTGTTTTTT. Translating gives CASSLMGQATGELFF. The J gene is TRBJ2-2, the V gene TRBV7-3, with 8 bases matching TRBD1. With V trimmed by 1 base and J by 5 bases, 3 bases remained unmatched. The CDR3 is made up of 15 amino acids. Germline CDR1 and CDR2: SGHTA and FQGTGA.

This clonotype was recorded many times. The gene calls are TRBV29-1 and TRBJ1-2; no firm D call. V gave up 4 bases and J gave up 3 bases, with 9 bases separating them. Germline CDR1 and CDR2: SQVTM and ANQGSEA. This CDR3 contains 12 residues. The DNA for the CDR3 is TGCAGCGTTGGTGAGGTAGACTATGGCTACACCTTC. It encodes CSVGEVDYGYTF. The full variable domain, completed using reference TRBV29-1 and TRBJ1-2, is SAVISQKPSRDICQRGTSLTIQCQVDSQVTMMFWYRQQPGQSLTLIATANQGSEATYESGFVIDKFPISRPNLTFSTLTVSNMSPEDSSIYLCSVGEVDYGYTFGSGTRLTVV.

This clonotype was observed a handful of times. The chain links TRBV19 to TRBJ1-1; no reliable D call. CDR3 length: 15 amino acids. CDR1 LNHDA and CDR2 SQIVND come from the germline V gene (reference sequence). Trimming removed 5 bases at V and 2 bases at J, with 15 bases between. CDR3 loop: CASSSVAGRNTEAFF. The DNA of the CDR3 is TGTGCCAGTAGTTCAGTAGCGGGAAGAAACACTGAAGCTTTCTTT.